These 13 T cell receptor beta chains were sequenced from one sample in a study of blood T cells in healthy people across ages. A sample-barcoded 5' primer and a J-beta primer mix were used in a second PCR of roughly 6 to 11 cycles. From the 5' RACE reads, TCRdb called clonotypes with MiXCR, one entry per CDR3 protein. The sample consists of about 1.8 million distinct CDR3 sequences, about 49% of them appearing once. The sequencing sample was made of blood. The receptors originated from a woman aged 40 to 49 in good health.

The chain carries TRBV5-1 and TRBJ1-2, with 9 nucleotides matching TRBD1. The CDR3 totals 14 residues. Germline V gene data show CDR1 as SGHRS and CDR2 as YFSETQ. J was trimmed by 6 bases and V by 4 bases; bases with no gene match: 7. The CDR3 here is CASSAPTGGDGYTF. CDR3 sequence (DNA): TGCGCCAGCAGCGCCCCGACAGGGGGGGATGGCTACACCTTC.

The genes are TRBV29-1 and TRBJ2-1; no definite D call. This CDR3 spans 12 amino acids. Germline lookup yields CDR1 SQVTM and CDR2 ANQGSEA. Trimming pared 5 bases from V and 9 bases from J, leaving 14 bases between. The CDR3 region is CSVPTAPSEQFF. The CDR3 nucleotides read TGCAGCGTTCCCACCGCTCCCAGTGAGCAGTTCTTC.

The V gene is TRBV5-6, the J gene TRBJ2-7; D may be TRBD2 (7 bases). Germline CDR1 reads SGHDT; CDR2 reads YYEEEE. This CDR3 spans 16 amino acids. The V end was cut by 0 bases, the J end by 2 bases, with 15 bases between. For the CDR3, the DNA is TGTGCCAGCAGCTTGGATGGGGGGGCGCCCCCCTACGAGCAGTACTTC. Its translation: CASSLDGGAPPYEQYF. Full variable domain (remainder filled in from reference TRBV5-6 and TRBJ2-7): DAGVTQSPTHLIKTRGQQVTLRCSPKSGHDTVSWYQQALGQGPQFIFQYYEEEERQRGNFPDRFSGHQFPNYSSELNVNALLLGDSALYLCASSLDGGAPPYEQYFGPGTRLTVT.

In regard to this clonotype: The junction departs from the called germline gene at one end, perhaps through a read error. The chain uses TRBV24-1 and TRBJ2-1; 7 positions match TRBD1. Germline CDR1 reads KGHDR; CDR2 reads SFDVKD. The CDR3 contains 16 residues. The CDR3 sequence is CTTSDSSKGQFNEQFF. CDR3 bases: TGTACCACCAGTGATTCGTCCAAGGGACAGTTCAATGAGCAGTTCTTC.

CDR3 nucleotide sequence: TGTGCCACCAGCAGGTTGCGGGGAGAAGAGAATGAGCAGTTCTTC. Residues: CATSRLRGEENEQFF. The chain carries TRBV15 and TRBJ2-1, with a weak D call TRBD2 (6 bases). The CDR3 totals 15 residues. Trimming removed 3 bases from V and 7 bases from J, with 16 bases in between. CDR1 and CDR2 (germline): LNHNV, YYDKDF (reference sequence).

There are a few counts of this clonotype. The chain uses TRBV13 and TRBJ1-6; TRBD1 matches at 7 bases. The CDR3 covers 15 residues. The ends lost 1 base at V and 6 bases at J; junction bases unmatched: 3. Per germline, CDR1 PRHDT and CDR2 FYEKMQ (reference sequence). Written as DNA, the CDR3 is TGTGCCAGCAGCTTAGAGGGGACAGTTAATTCACCCCTCCACTTT. Amino acid sequence: CASSLEGTVNSPLHF.

This CDR3 is CASCARQTLYGYTF. The CDR3 DNA reads as TGTGCCAGCTGCGCCCGACAGACTCTCTATGGCTACACCTTC. V and J are TRBV9 and TRBJ1-2, with D perhaps TRBD1 (5 bases). This CDR3 region has 14 residues. CDR1 and CDR2 (germline): SGDLS, YYNGEE. Deletions cut 7 bases from V and 4 bases from J, with 17 bases between.

This chain connects TRBV20-1 to TRBJ2-1, with 12 bases identical to TRBD2. Germline CDR1 is DFQATT and CDR2 is SNEGSKA (reference sequence). The junction had 7 bases not matched to a gene; V was cut back by 5 bases and J by 8 bases. The CDR3 has 14 amino acids. The chain's CDR3 is CSAGLAGTADEQFF. The CDR3 DNA follows: TGCAGTGCTGGACTAGCGGGGACGGCGGATGAGCAGTTCTTC.

Comments on this clonotype: It may be a read error: a sequence one base away is much more abundant. J is TRBJ2-3 and V is TRBV11-2; no clear D gene. The CDR3 totals 15 residues. Germline assignment: CDR1 SGHAT and CDR2 FQNNGV. In DNA, the CDR3 is TGTGCCAACAGCGTTAGAGGTTTCCCCCCAGATACGCAGTATTTT. This gives the protein CANSVRGFPPDTQYF.

V gene TRBV7-2 combines with J gene TRBJ2-7, with unresolved D. The CDR3 is 14 residues long. Germline-derived CDR1 and CDR2 are SGHTA and FQGNSA. V was shortened by 5 bases and J by 3 bases, with 14 bases between the two germline ends. The CDR3 DNA follows: TGTGCCAGCAGCCCCGCACGAGCTGGCTACGAGCAGTACTTC. Its protein product is CASSPARAGYEQYF.

The chain links TRBV7-8 to TRBJ2-1; D perhaps matches TRBD2 (5 bases). Trimming cost V 1 base and J 4 bases, with 17 bases left between them. The CDR3 spans 17 residues. Germline CDR1 and CDR2: SGHVS and FQNEAQ. The CDR3 is CASSLGGSGVGYNEQFF. DNA for the CDR3: TGTGCCAGCAGCTTAGGCGGGTCCGGGGTGGGTTACAATGAGCAGTTCTTC.

The CDR3 sequence: CATSRVGSQETQYF. Written as DNA, the CDR3 is TGTGCCACCAGCAGAGTCGGCAGCCAAGAGACCCAGTACTTC. The J gene is TRBJ2-5, the V gene TRBV15; D is undetermined. V gave up 1 base and J gave up 1 base, with 7 bases separating them. The CDR3 sequence is 14 residues long. The germline V gene encodes CDR1 LNHNV and CDR2 YYDKDF (reference sequence).

The V and J genes are TRBV6-1 and TRBJ2-3, with TRBD2 matching 7 bases. The CDR3 runs 16 residues. CDR1 MNHNS and CDR2 SASEGT come from the germline V gene. V was pared by 4 bases and J by 1 base, with 8 bases of the junction left unmatched. The CDR3 loop is CASSAARSGGTDTQYF. CDR3 in DNA: TGTGCCAGCAGTGCCGCCAGGAGCGGGGGCACAGATACGCAGTATTTT.